The next 2 T cell receptor beta chains were all read from a single sample in a study of T cell responses to AZD1222 COVID-19 vaccine. The repertoire was sequenced with immunoSEQ multiplex PCR; TCRdb's copy has only in-frame clones and lacks some. Seen here are some 150,000 clones, around 92% observed once, and the top ten hold roughly 3.3%. The sequencing here drew on peripheral blood, taken 28 days after the second AZD1222 dose. These receptors were obtained from an adult who received the AZD1222 COVID-19 vaccine.

The chain carries TRBV11-2 and TRBJ2-1, with a weak D call TRBD2 (7 bases). Germline V gene lookup returns CDR1 SGHAT and CDR2 FQNNGV. Deletions cut 5 bases from V and 11 bases from J, with 16 bases between. There are 13 residues in the CDR3. CDR3 DNA: TGTGCCAGCAGCCCTAATCCGGGGGGCAAGCAGTTCTTC. Protein: CASSPNPGGKQFF.

The V gene is TRBV19, the J gene TRBJ1-5; D uncertain. With 4 bases removed from V and 0 bases from J, the gap between germline ends came to 7 bases. The V gene's germline CDR1 is LNHDA and CDR2 SQIVND (reference sequence). The CDR3 has 14 residues. Here the CDR3 DNA reads TGTGCCAGTAGTACACCCTATAGCAATCAGCCCCAGCATTTT. Protein sequence: CASSTPYSNQPQHF. Using reference TRBV19 and TRBJ1-5 for the parts outside the CDR3, the full variable domain is DGGITQSPKYLFRKEGQNVTLSCEQNLNHDAMYWYRQDPGQGLRLIYYSQIVNDFQKGDIAEGYSVSREKKESFPLTVTSAQKNPTAFYLCASSTPYSNQPQHFGDGTRLSIL.